Presented here are 18 T cell receptor beta chains from one specimen sequenced in a study of blood T cells in healthy people across ages. Alongside a J-beta primer mix, a sample-barcoded 5' primer served in a second PCR lasting roughly 7 to 11 cycles. TCRdb re-derived calls from the 5' RACE reads in MiXCR, one entry per CDR3 protein. The sample shows about 1.8 million distinct CDR3 sequences, approximately 50% of them seen only once. Sequencing input: blood. These receptors were obtained from a woman aged 40-49 years in good health.

The chain links TRBV18 to TRBJ2-3; a weak D match, TRBD1 (6 bases). CDR1 is KGHSH, CDR2 LQKENI, per germline. This CDR3 comprises 15 residues. Trimming removed 1 base at V and 6 bases at J, with 14 bases between. This chain's CDR3 is CASSPLRQAGDTQYF. The CDR3 DNA reads as TGTGCCAGCTCACCACTCCGACAGGCCGGGGATACGCAGTATTTT.

The V gene is TRBV7-3, the J gene TRBJ2-3, with 7 bases aligning to TRBD1. CDR3 size: 15 residues. CDR1 is SGHTA and CDR2 is FQGTGA in the germline V gene. With V trimmed by 3 bases and J by 6 bases, 9 bases remained unmatched. CDR3 DNA sequence: TGTGCCAGCAGCTTTAACGAGGGGGCTGAGGATACGCAGTATTTT. It encodes CASSFNEGAEDTQYF.

This clonotype was counted between two and nine times. The chain is built from TRBV12-5 and TRBJ2-3; TRBD1 matches at 7 bases. The CDR3 is 20 amino acids. Germline V gives CDR1 LGHNT, CDR2 FRNRAP. V was clipped by 7 bases and J by 0 bases; unmatched bases: 22. CDR3 nucleotides: TGTGCTAGTGCTTATGTCTTAGGGACAGAGTCCCTATCTAGCACAGATACGCAGTATTTT. Its translation: CASAYVLGTESLSSTDTQYF.

The DNA for the CDR3 is TGTGCCAGCATTTCAACCTACGAGCAGTACTTC. It specifies CASISTYEQYF. This chain links TRBV28 with TRBJ2-7; D call uncertain. This CDR3 contains 11 residues. Trimming shortened V by 7 bases and J by 2 bases, and 6 bases separated the two germline ends. CDR1 is MDHEN, CDR2 SYDVKM, per germline.

The chain is built from TRBV20-1 and TRBJ1-1; 9 bases map to TRBD1. Germline trimming cut 5 bases from V and 7 bases from J; bases unmatched to any gene: 5. Germline V lookup: CDR1 DFQATT, CDR2 SNEGSKA (reference sequence). CDR3 length: 12 amino acids. The CDR3 nucleotides are TGCAGTGCTGAACGGACAGGGGATGAAGCTTTCTTT. As protein: CSAERTGDEAFF.

The chain links TRBV28 to TRBJ2-3; D might be TRBD1 or TRBD2, each matching 5 bases. The CDR3 contains 15 residues. Trimming cost V 8 bases and J 2 bases, with 17 bases left between them. Germline V gives CDR1 MDHEN, CDR2 SYDVKM. Written as DNA, the CDR3 is TGTGCCAGCCGTAATCCGGGACGGCTCACAGATACGCAGTATTTT. Translation: CASRNPGRLTDTQYF.

This clonotype was detected once. The chain couples TRBV28 to TRBJ2-4, with 9 bases lining up with TRBD1. The DNA end favors TRBJ2-7, so the J call may be wrong. The V gene's germline CDR1 is MDHEN and CDR2 SYDVKM. This CDR3 region has 16 residues. CDR3 residues: CASSLKPPGQGYEQYF. CDR3 nucleotides: TGTGCCAGCAGTCTCAAACCACCGGGACAGGGATACGAGCAGTACTTC.

The gene calls are TRBV20-1 and TRBJ2-4; D is unresolved. CDR3 length equals 11 residues. Per the germline V gene, CDR1 is DFQATT and CDR2 is SNEGSKA (reference sequence). The DNA for the CDR3 is TGCACCGGCCGTGACCAAAACATTCAGTACTTC. It codes for CTGRDQNIQYF.

Turning to this clonotype: One end of the junction fails to match germline, which may point to a read error. The V and J genes are TRBV27 and TRBJ1-2; possibly TRBD1 for D (5 bases). This CDR3 has 15 amino acids. The germline gives CDR1 MNHEY, CDR2 SMNVEV (reference sequence). The CDR3 here is CASSYGGTANYGYTF. As DNA, the CDR3 is TGTGCCAGTAGTTATGGGGGGACGGCTAACTATGGCTACACCTTC.

The table lists this clonotype with a count of one. Possible read error: a much larger clone is one base away. The chain links TRBV6-5 to TRBJ2-1; tentatively, D is TRBD1 (6 bases). The J call may be faulty, since TRBJ2-7 better matches the DNA end. Germline-derived CDR1 and CDR2 are MNHEY and SVGAGI. The CDR3 is made up of 15 amino acids. The CDR3 region is CASSYGQGSYNEQYF. The CDR3 DNA is TGTGCCAGCAGTTACGGCCAGGGGTCCTACAATGAGCAGTACTTC.

The genes are TRBV29-1 and TRBJ2-1; D might be TRBD1 (6 bases). The J call may be mistaken, given a closer DNA end match to TRBJ2-7. The CDR3 contains 15 residues. The V gene's germline CDR1 is SQVTM and CDR2 ANQGSEA. For the CDR3, the DNA is TGCAGCGTTGGGGGGCTACAGGGAGCAAACAATGAGCAGTACTTC. Amino acids: CSVGGLQGANNEQYF.

The CDR3 DNA follows: TGCAGTGCTAGAGATAAGGAGGGCACAACCTGCGAGCAGTACTTC. This gives the protein CSARDKEGTTCEQYF. The rearrangement links TRBV20-1 to TRBJ2-5; weak D call: TRBD2 (6 bases). The DNA end lines up better with TRBJ2-7; the J call may be wrong. The CDR3 runs 15 residues. From germline, CDR1 is DFQATT and CDR2 SNEGSKA (reference sequence).

This sequence joins TRBV6-2 or TRBV6-3 and TRBJ2-7; D not certain. The CDR3 is 13 residues long. Germline V CDR1 and CDR2: MNHEY, SVGEGT. The V end lost 8 bases, the J end lost 4 bases, and 15 bases lay between the germline ends. Written as DNA, the CDR3 is TGTGCCAGCGCTCGAGGAGCCCTATACGAGCAGTACTTC. It yields the protein CASARGALYEQYF.

This clonotype was recorded at least ten times. CDR3 nucleotide sequence: TGTGCCAGCAGCCCCTGGACAGATACGCAGTATTTT. Translation: CASSPWTDTQYF. The chain is built from TRBV7-9 and TRBJ2-3; D is undetermined. The CDR3 runs 12 residues. V shed 5 bases and J shed 3 bases, with 6 bases lying between them. Germline V gene lookup returns CDR1 SEHNR and CDR2 FQNEAQ (reference sequence).

The rearrangement joins TRBV5-1 to TRBJ1-1; 7 bases align to TRBD1. CDR1 SGHRS and CDR2 YFSETQ come from the germline V gene. V lost 1 base and J lost 4; bases outside the gene matches: 10. This CDR3 has 16 residues. CDR3 region: CASSLSARGIGTEAFF. The CDR3 region has the DNA TGCGCCAGCAGCTTGAGCGCCAGGGGGATCGGCACTGAAGCTTTCTTT. Together with reference TRBV5-1 and TRBJ1-1, the CDR3 gives the full variable domain: KAGVTQTPRYLIKTRGQQVTLSCSPISGHRSVSWYQQTPGQGLQFLFEYFSETQRNKGNFPGRFSGRQFSNSRSEMNVSTLELGDSALYLCASSLSARGIGTEAFFGQGTRLTVV.

V and J are TRBV20-1 and TRBJ2-4; D ambiguous. The J call is doubtful: the DNA matches TRBJ2-5 better. The germline gives CDR1 DFQATT, CDR2 SNEGSKA (reference sequence). This CDR3 is built from 15 residues. The CDR3 DNA reads TGCAGTGCTAGCCCCTTGTCGGGCATACGGGAGACCCAGTACTTC. Translating it yields CSASPLSGIRETQYF.

This chain links TRBV5-1 with TRBJ2-7; TRBD1 agrees at 7 bases. CDR3 length: 14 amino acids. The V gene's germline CDR1 is SGHRS and CDR2 YFSETQ. The junction had 6 bases not matched to a gene; V was cut back by 0 bases and J by 6 bases. CDR3 amino acids: CASSLEGAGGEQYF. The CDR3 region has the DNA TGCGCCAGCAGCTTGGAAGGGGCAGGGGGCGAGCAGTACTTC.

The chain combines TRBV6-6 with TRBJ2-7; tentative D call: TRBD1 (6 bases). The germline V gene encodes CDR1 MNHNY and CDR2 SVGAGI (reference sequence). This CDR3 region has 13 residues. Between the trimmed V and J ends, which lost 2 bases and 3 bases, there was a span of 8 bases. DNA of the CDR3: TGTGCCAGCAGTTACAAGACAGGCTACGAGCAGTACTTC. It is translated as CASSYKTGYEQYF.